These 2 T cell receptor beta chains originate from one sample sequenced in a study of blood T cell repertoires in COVID-19. The table came from immunoSEQ multiplex PCR; TCRdb's copy has only in-frame clones and leaves some out. The sample consists of 50,000 to 70,000 clones, approximately 92% of them appearing once. The sequenced sample was peripheral blood. The receptors were sampled from a woman aged 80 or over with active COVID-19.

J is TRBJ1-2 and V is TRBV28; no clear D gene. V was pared by 3 bases and J by 0 bases, with 8 bases between. Per the germline V gene, CDR1 is MDHEN and CDR2 is SYDVKM. This CDR3 region has 14 residues. CDR3 in amino acids: CASSLYSSNYGYTF. CDR3 DNA: TGTGCCAGCAGTTTGTACAGCTCTAACTATGGCTACACCTTC.

This chain joins TRBV19 and TRBJ2-3; D ambiguous. The CDR3 contains 14 residues. V lost 1 base to trimming and J lost 0 bases, with 5 bases between them. Germline V lookup: CDR1 LNHDA, CDR2 SQIVND (reference sequence). The CDR3 protein is CASSIGQSTDTQYF. DNA of the CDR3: TGTGCCAGTAGTATAGGCCAGAGCACAGATACGCAGTATTTT.